This record looks at one T cell receptor beta chain sequence and its context. Its antigen is still unknown. The protocol was immunoSEQ multiplex PCR, while the TCRdb copy is restricted to in-frame clones and leaves out a portion. Among 70,000 or so clones listed, roughly 86% were seen once. Time point here: week 35, safety follow-up. In every dose of vaccine, 300 ug of mutant IDH1 20-mer peptide was given alongside topical imiquimod. At weeks 1, 3, 5, 7, 11, 15, 19 and 23, patients received a vaccination, eight in all. Astrocytomas found in donors were new, WHO grade 3 or 4, IDH1-mutant and ATRX-lost. The sample belongs to a study of a mutant IDH1 vaccine in newly diagnosed glioma. Background on the study: Vaccination started 4-6 weeks after radiotherapy alone, or with temozolomide cycles.

Study-level points and caveats: Variations in leading peripheral T cell clonotypes appeared to have no connection with pseudoprogression.

V shed 4 bases and J shed 5 bases, with 17 bases lying between them. CDR1 and CDR2 from the germline V gene are MNHEY and SVGAGI. CDR3 length equals 16 residues. The source material was PBMCs, sampled from a glioma patient whose treatment included an IDH1 peptide vaccine. The origin of this receptor is a man aged 25 to 45 with glioma. The chain couples TRBV6-5 to TRBJ2-2; D might be TRBD1 (5 bases). CDR3 bases: TGTGCCAGCAGTTTAACCGACAGAATAAGGACCGGGGAGCTGTTTTTT. Translating it yields CASSLTDRIRTGELFF.